These 30 T cell receptor beta chains were sequenced from one sample in a study of blood T cell repertoires in COVID-19. Here immunoSEQ multiplex PCR was the method, and the copy in TCRdb shows in-frame clones only, minus some. This sample has about 160,000 clones; more than 75% occur once, and the top ten carry around 5%. The sequencing sample was made of peripheral blood. These TCRs come from a woman aged 45-65 years with COVID-19, enrolled during active disease.

This sequence joins TRBV18 and TRBJ1-3, with D possibly being TRBD1 (6 bases). The CDR3 consists of 15 residues. CDR1 and CDR2 from the germline V gene are KGHSH and LQKENI. Trimming left V 5 bases short and J 1 base short, with 12 bases between. CDR3 nucleotide sequence: TGTGCCAGCTCAAGGTCGCAGGGGTCTGGAAACACCATATATTTT. It translates to CASSRSQGSGNTIYF.

Only one count was recorded for this clone. J is TRBJ2-1 and V is TRBV4-3; TRBD1 aligns across 8 bases. The CDR3 runs to 16 residues. Trimming took 4 bases from V and 6 from J; bases not matched to a gene: 11. Germline CDR1 and CDR2: LGHNA and YSLEER. CDR3 nucleotide sequence: TGCGCCAGCAGCCTACTGATAGGACAGGGCGGCAATGAGCAGTTCTTC. Translation: CASSLLIGQGGNEQFF.

This sequence joins TRBV2 and TRBJ2-2; D is perhaps TRBD2 (6 bases). CDR1 is SNHLY and CDR2 is FYNNEI in the germline V gene. V lost 4 bases and J lost 0, with 15 bases in between. The CDR3 sequence is 17 residues long. CDR3 loop: CASSARRANANTGELFF. In DNA, the CDR3 is TGTGCCAGCAGTGCTCGGAGGGCGAACGCGAACACCGGGGAGCTGTTTTTT. Variable domain in full (rest from reference TRBV2 and TRBJ2-2): EPEVTQTPSHQVTQMGQEVILRCVPISNHLYFYWYRQILGQKVEFLVSFYNNEISEKSEIFDDQFSVERPDGSNFTLKIRSTKLEDSAMYFCASSARRANANTGELFFGEGSRLTVL.

The genes are TRBV19 and TRBJ1-4, with D unclear. The germline V and J ends were trimmed by 4 bases and 5 bases, with 8 bases remaining between them. In germline, CDR1 is LNHDA, CDR2 SQIVND (reference sequence). This CDR3 region has 13 residues. The CDR3 bases are TGTGCCAGTAGTAGGGCTGGGAATGAAAAACTGTTTTTT. Translated, it gives CASSRAGNEKLFF.

This clone has a handful of counts. V and J are TRBV6-2 or TRBV6-3 and TRBJ2-2, with 8 bases that match TRBD2. V shed 5 bases and J 7 bases; nucleotides not matched to a gene: 3. CDR3 length: 13 amino acids. Germline assignment: CDR1 MNHEY and CDR2 SVGEGT. The CDR3 DNA follows: TGTGCCAGCAGTCCCCGGGGGGGCGGGGAGCTGTTTTTT. As protein: CASSPRGGGELFF.

Many counts were recorded for this clone. The chain joins TRBV9 to TRBJ2-4, with TRBD2 matching over 8 bases. CDR1 and CDR2 from the germline V gene are SGDLS and YYNGEE. The CDR3 has 16 residues. V dropped 0 bases and J dropped 7; count of bases not matched to a gene: 9. In nucleotides, the CDR3 is TGTGCCAGCAGCGTAGTTCCAGCGGGGGAAAGGAACATTCAGTACTTC. It is translated as CASSVVPAGERNIQYF.

The V and J genes are TRBV11-3 and TRBJ2-2; TRBD1 agrees at 10 bases. With V trimmed by 5 bases and J by 6 bases, 15 bases remained unmatched. The germline CDR1 and CDR2 sequences are SGHNT and YENEEA. This CDR3 comprises 18 residues. CDR3 nucleotides: TGTGCCAGCAGCACAACCTTCCCGGGACAGGGGATTCCCGGGGAGCTGTTTTTT. Encoded protein: CASSTTFPGQGIPGELFF.

The CDR3 nucleotides read TGTGCCAGCAGCCCGCAACAGGGCCAAGAGACCCAGTACTTC. Translated, it gives CASSPQQGQETQYF. The chain couples TRBV7-9 to TRBJ2-5; perhaps TRBD1 as D (6 bases). Germline values: CDR1 SEHNR, CDR2 FQNEAQ (reference sequence). This CDR3 contains 14 residues. V was pared by 5 bases and J by 1 base, with 11 bases between.

The chain links TRBV7-2 to TRBJ2-1; TRBD2 matches 9 bases. Germline values: CDR1 SGHTA, CDR2 FQGNSA. J lost 3 bases, V lost 4 bases, and 7 bases had no gene match. The CDR3 sequence is 16 residues long. DNA for the CDR3: TGTGCCAGCAGCTGGGGGGCTAGCGGGGTCTACAATGAGCAGTTCTTC. Encoded protein: CASSWGASGVYNEQFF.

This clone was detected once. The V call is TRBV19, the J call TRBJ1-2; 8 bases match TRBD1. Germline V gives CDR1 LNHDA, CDR2 SQIVND (reference sequence). With V trimmed by 0 bases and J by 4 bases, 4 bases remained unmatched. This CDR3 spans 15 amino acids. CDR3 nucleotide sequence: TGTGCCAGTAGTATAGAGGCCAGGGGGCCCTATGGCTACACCTTC. As protein: CASSIEARGPYGYTF.

This clone was observed once. CDR3 coding DNA: TGTGCCAGCAGCCGAGGATTAGGACAGGATAACACCGGGGAGCTGTTTTTT. Protein product: CASSRGLGQDNTGELFF. The J gene is TRBJ2-2, the V gene TRBV4-2, with 7 nucleotides matching TRBD1. The junction had 10 bases not matched to a gene; V was cut back by 4 bases and J by 2 bases. Germline loops: CDR1 LGHNA, CDR2 YNFKEQ. CDR3 size: 17 residues.

This clone was detected only once. The V and J genes are TRBV5-4 and TRBJ1-2, with D perhaps matching TRBD1 (5 bases). The V end was cut by 3 bases, the J end by 5 bases, with 20 bases between. CDR1 is SGHNT and CDR2 is YYREEE in the germline V gene (reference sequence). This CDR3 contains 16 residues. The CDR3 DNA sequence: TGTGCCAGCAGCTCAGTGGCCCAGGGTGGGTTTTATGGCTACACCTTC. Translation gives CASSSVAQGGFYGYTF.

This chain joins TRBV9 and TRBJ1-1, with no clear D. Germline CDR1 is SGDLS and CDR2 is YYNGEE. The ends were cut back, 0 bases at V and 5 bases at J, with 8 bases in the middle. The CDR3 sequence is 13 residues long. The CDR3 here is CASSVDAKTEAFF. The DNA of the CDR3 is TGTGCCAGCAGCGTAGATGCGAAGACTGAAGCTTTCTTT. The full variable domain, in which reference TRBV9 and TRBJ1-1 provide the parts outside the CDR3, is DSGVTQTPKHLITATGQRVTLRCSPRSGDLSVYWYQQSLDQGLQFLIQYYNGEERAKGNILERFSAQQFPDLHSELNLSSLELGDSALYFCASSVDAKTEAFFGQGTRLTVV.

This chain joins TRBV7-3 and TRBJ1-1; D is unclear. CDR1 is SGHTA, CDR2 FQGTGA, per germline. Between the trimmed V and J ends, which lost 2 bases and 6 bases, there was a span of 13 bases. The CDR3 length is 14 residues. The chain's CDR3 is CASSLGHQTAEAFF. CDR3 bases: TGTGCCAGCAGCTTAGGGCACCAGACGGCTGAAGCTTTCTTT.

The chain recombines TRBV7-2 with TRBJ2-5, with D possibly TRBD1 on 5 matching bases. The CDR3 is 12 amino acids. Deletions cut 5 bases from V and 2 bases from J, with 6 bases between. Looked up from germline, CDR1 is SGHTA and CDR2 is FQGNSA. In DNA form, the CDR3 reads TGTGCCAGCAGCCAGGGACAAGAGACCCAGTACTTC. This translates into CASSQGQETQYF. Looking up the rest from reference TRBV7-2 and TRBJ2-5 gives the full variable domain: GAGVSQSPSNKVTEKGKDVELRCDPISGHTALYWYRQSLGQGLEFLIYFQGNSAPDKSGLPSDRFSAERTGGSVSTLTIQRTQQEDSAVYLCASSQGQETQYFGPGTRLLVL.

This CDR3 is CASSQAGGPSGTQYF. In DNA, the CDR3 is TGTGCCAGCAGCCAAGCGGGAGGACCCTCGGGGACCCAGTACTTC. The chain links TRBV2 to TRBJ2-5; 9 positions agree with TRBD2. The V segment lost 6 bases and the J segment 7 bases; nucleotides outside the gene matches: 12. In germline, CDR1 is SNHLY, CDR2 FYNNEI. There are 15 residues in the CDR3.

The DNA for the CDR3 is TGCGCCAGCAGCTTGTTCACCCGGGACACAGATACGCAGTATTTT. Amino acid sequence: CASSLFTRDTDTQYF. The chain couples TRBV5-1 to TRBJ2-3; possibly TRBD2 for D (5 bases). Germline V CDR1 and CDR2: SGHRS, YFSETQ. The CDR3 loop spans 15 amino acids. Trimming took 1 base from V and 2 from J, leaving 11 bases between them.

The rearrangement joins TRBV12-3 or TRBV12-4 to TRBJ2-7; 9 nucleotides line up with TRBD1. Unmatched junction bases numbered 2, after V lost 6 bases and J lost 2 bases. The CDR3 runs 13 residues. As DNA, the CDR3 is TGTGCCAGCAGGGGGACAGGGACCTACGAGCAGTACTTC. Protein: CASRGTGTYEQYF.

The CDR3 protein is CASSLGTSPYEQYF. The DNA of the CDR3 is TGTGCCAGCAGTTTAGGGACTAGTCCCTACGAGCAGTACTTC. V usage is TRBV28 and J usage is TRBJ2-7, with 8 bases aligning to TRBD2. The CDR3 sequence is 14 residues long. CDR1 is MDHEN, CDR2 SYDVKM, per germline. The J segment lost 2 bases and the V segment lost 2 bases, leaving 2 bases of the junction unmatched.

This rearrangement joins TRBV3-1 (or the pseudogene TRBV3-2) to TRBJ1-3; no firm D call. Germline CDR1 reads LGHDT; CDR2 reads YNNKEL (reference sequence). V gave up 2 bases and J gave up 2 bases, with 13 bases separating them. The CDR3 contains 16 residues. In nucleotides, the CDR3 is TGTGCCAGCAGCCAAACCCAAGTAGTAACTGGAAACACCATATATTTT. Amino acids: CASSQTQVVTGNTIYF.

This clone was recorded once. The rearrangement uses TRBV30 and TRBJ1-6, with 7 bases identical to TRBD1. Germline V gene data show CDR1 as GTSNPN and CDR2 as SVGIG (reference sequence). The CDR3 has 18 amino acids. V shed 4 bases and J 0 bases; nucleotides not matched to a gene: 12. The CDR3 nucleotides read TGTGCCTGGACCCAGGAACAGGGGATGATCTCCTATAATTCACCCCTCCACTTT. This gives the protein CAWTQEQGMISYNSPLHF.

A single count supports this clone. This chain uses TRBV4-2 with TRBJ1-1; no clear D. The germline CDR1 and CDR2 sequences are LGHNA and YNFKEQ. The CDR3 runs to 13 residues. V was clipped by 0 bases and J by 8 bases, with 10 bases between them. CDR3 region: CASSQDGVWEAFF. CDR3 bases: TGTGCCAGCAGCCAAGACGGGGTGTGGGAAGCTTTCTTT.

The rearrangement links TRBV28 to TRBJ1-2; D might be TRBD1 (5 bases). The V and J ends lost 2 bases and 7 bases respectively, with 17 bases between them. The length of the CDR3 is 15 residues. Germline CDR1 reads MDHEN; CDR2 reads SYDVKM. The chain's CDR3 is CASSLVPPGSAGYTF. CDR3 bases: TGTGCCAGCAGTTTAGTGCCCCCAGGGTCTGCTGGCTACACCTTC.

The J gene is TRBJ1-2, the V gene TRBV6-5; D might be TRBD1 (6 bases). Per germline, CDR1 MNHEY and CDR2 SVGAGI. The CDR3 contains 15 residues. With 11 bases removed from V and 8 bases from J, the gap between germline ends came to 27 bases. This CDR3 reads CAAAGTPTQGQGYTF. The DNA of the CDR3 is TGTGCCGCGGCCGGGACACCCACACAAGGTCAGGGCTACACCTTC.

This clone appeared a few times. The rearrangement links TRBV19 to TRBJ1-1; no clear D gene. The CDR3 contains 15 residues. Germline CDR1 reads LNHDA; CDR2 reads SQIVND (reference sequence). V was pared by 2 bases and J by 1 base, with 11 bases between. The CDR3 DNA follows: TGTGCCAGTAGTATAATGCCCCCAGGGAACACTGAAGCTTTCTTT. This encodes CASSIMPPGNTEAFF. The entire variable domain, with the rest obtained from reference TRBV19 and TRBJ1-1, is as follows: DGGITQSPKYLFRKEGQNVTLSCEQNLNHDAMYWYRQDPGQGLRLIYYSQIVNDFQKGDIAEGYSVSREKKESFPLTVTSAQKNPTAFYLCASSIMPPGNTEAFFGQGTRLTVV.

V is TRBV5-4 and J is TRBJ2-1; 8 nucleotides line up with TRBD2. The CDR3 runs 14 residues. The V and J ends lost 3 bases and 8 bases, in that order; junction bases with no gene match: 7. Germline V CDR1 and CDR2: SGHNT, YYREEE (reference sequence). This CDR3 reads CASSSGLAGDEQFF. DNA for the CDR3: TGTGCCAGCAGCTCCGGACTAGCTGGGGATGAGCAGTTCTTC.

This clone appeared a few times. This chain uses TRBV5-4 with TRBJ2-3; unclear D gene. The V end lost 4 bases, the J end lost 6 bases, and 15 bases lay between the germline ends. CDR3 length equals 14 residues. Germline V gives CDR1 SGHNT, CDR2 YYREEE (reference sequence). The CDR3 protein is CASSGTNPRDTQYF. For the CDR3, the DNA is TGTGCCAGCAGCGGAACTAACCCGCGGGATACGCAGTATTTT.

CDR3 region: CASNMGNTIYF. The CDR3 DNA follows: TGTGCCAGCAACATGGGAAACACCATATATTTT. V gene TRBV6-6 combines with J gene TRBJ1-3; D is undetermined. In germline, CDR1 is MNHNY, CDR2 SVGAGI (reference sequence). Trimming removed 7 bases from V and 4 bases from J, with 5 bases in between. The CDR3 spans 11 residues.

V is TRBV18 and J is TRBJ2-6; 9 nucleotides match TRBD1. This CDR3 contains 16 residues. Looked up from germline, CDR1 is KGHSH and CDR2 is LQKENI. V lost 3 bases to trimming and J lost 2 bases; unmatched junction nucleotides: 2. DNA of the CDR3: TGTGCCAGCTCACCGAACAGGGGGCCTGGGGCCAACGTCCTGACTTTC. Amino acids: CASSPNRGPGANVLTF.

This sequence joins TRBV5-1 and TRBJ2-2, with D hard to call. Germline V lookup: CDR1 SGHRS, CDR2 YFSETQ. V shed 6 bases and J shed 8 bases, with 17 bases lying between them. The CDR3 has 14 amino acids. CDR3 sequence (DNA): TGCGCCAGCACTCGAGCGTCCCAAGGTGGGGAGCTGTTTTTT. It is translated as CASTRASQGGELFF.